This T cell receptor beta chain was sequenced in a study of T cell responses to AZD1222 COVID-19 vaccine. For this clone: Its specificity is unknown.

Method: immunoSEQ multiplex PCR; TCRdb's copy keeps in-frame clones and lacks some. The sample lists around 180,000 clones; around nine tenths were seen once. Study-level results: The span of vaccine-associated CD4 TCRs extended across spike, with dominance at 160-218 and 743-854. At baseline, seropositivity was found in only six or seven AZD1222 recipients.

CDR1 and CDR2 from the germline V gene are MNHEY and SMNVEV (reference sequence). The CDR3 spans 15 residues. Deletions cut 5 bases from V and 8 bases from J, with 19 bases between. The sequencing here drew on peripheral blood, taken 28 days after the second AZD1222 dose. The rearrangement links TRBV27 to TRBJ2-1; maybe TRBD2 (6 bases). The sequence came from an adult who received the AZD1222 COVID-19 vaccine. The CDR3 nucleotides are TGTGCCAGCAGTCCCTTGCGCGGGGTGATCGATGAGCAGTTCTTC. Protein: CASSPLRGVIDEQFF.